The next 23 T cell receptor beta chains were all read from a single sample in a study of human T cells and chemical hapten exposure. TCRdb re-analysed the RACE reads in MiXCR, keeping a single row per CDR3 protein. The profile shows 280,000 or so distinct CDR3 sequences, approximately 8% of them singletons. Time point here: pre-sensitization, week 0. As to treatment: therapeutic diphenylcyclopropenone sensitization with weekly scalp DPC. Here the sequenced sample was whole blood, taken in connection with sensitization to the hapten diphenylcyclopropenone (DPC). The origin of the receptors is a man aged 18 to 35 with alopecia areata. Some clones in this sample may be carry-over from other donors' samples.

At least ten counts were recorded for this clonotype. The J gene is TRBJ2-1, the V gene TRBV28, with TRBD1 matching 10 bases. Germline CDR1 reads MDHEN; CDR2 reads SYDVKM. CDR3 length equals 16 residues. V lost 1 base and J lost 4; bases outside the gene matches: 4. CDR3 loop: CASSLLRDRGYNEQFF. CDR3 nucleotides: TGTGCCAGCAGTTTATTGCGGGACAGGGGATACAATGAGCAGTTCTTC.

The CDR3 protein is CASSPSSAYTGELFF. The DNA for the CDR3 is TGTGCCAGCAGTCCTTCTAGCGCCTACACCGGGGAGCTGTTTTTT. V is TRBV12-3 or TRBV12-4 and J is TRBJ2-2, with D perhaps matching TRBD2 (6 bases). Between the trimmed V and J ends, which lost 5 bases and 3 bases, there was a span of 13 bases. The CDR3 is 15 amino acids.

This clonotype was counted at least ten times. The rearrangement joins TRBV9 to TRBJ1-2, with unresolved D. The CDR3 is made up of 14 amino acids. Trimming pared 0 bases from V and 7 bases from J, leaving 13 bases between. Germline V CDR1 and CDR2: SGDLS, YYNGEE. This CDR3 reads CASSVGSEGRGYTF. The CDR3 DNA reads as TGTGCCAGCAGCGTAGGGTCGGAGGGCCGTGGCTACACCTTC.

This clonotype was counted between two and nine times. V and J are TRBV3-1 and TRBJ1-1; no clear D gene. CDR1 and CDR2 from the germline V gene are LGHDT and YNNKEL (reference sequence). The CDR3 runs to 15 residues. Trimming took 4 bases from V and 1 from J, leaving 13 bases between them. CDR3 in amino acids: CASSPLTGRNTEAFF. DNA of the CDR3: TGTGCCAGCAGCCCTCTGACTGGAAGGAACACTGAAGCTTTCTTT.

This clonotype was recorded at least ten times. The V call is TRBV7-2, the J call TRBJ2-5, with 9 nucleotides matching TRBD1. The CDR3 is 15 amino acids. J gave up 4 bases and V 3 bases, and 6 bases lay outside the gene matches. Germline CDR1 is SGHTA and CDR2 is FQGNSA. CDR3 amino acids: CASSFRDREGETQYF. The CDR3 DNA is TGTGCCAGCAGCTTCCGGGACAGGGAAGGAGAGACCCAGTACTTC.

In its sample, this clonotype was seen a few times. The chain joins TRBV7-2 to TRBJ1-5; unclear D gene. V gave up 1 base and J gave up 3 bases, with 10 bases separating them. In germline, CDR1 is SGHTA, CDR2 FQGNSA. The CDR3 loop spans 15 amino acids. The CDR3 region has the DNA TGTGCCAGCAGCTTAGACCCTGCCTCCAATCAGCCCCAGCATTTT. Translating gives CASSLDPASNQPQHF.

This clonotype turned up a few times. The rearrangement uses TRBV10-3 and TRBJ2-7; D may be TRBD2 (6 bases). V lost 6 bases and J 0 bases, leaving 12 bases between the germline ends. The CDR3 is 14 residues long. Germline V CDR1 and CDR2: ENHRY, SYGVKD. CDR3 DNA sequence: TGTGCCATCAGGGGGGGTGACGGCTCCTACGAGCAGTACGTC. Translation: CAIRGGDGSYEQYV.

This clonotype was picked up many times. Compared with germline, one end of the junction differs, possibly owing to a read error. V and J are TRBV12-3 or TRBV12-4 and TRBJ1-1; D unresolved. This CDR3 spans 13 amino acids. This chain's CDR3 is CASSLGGSTEAFF. CDR3 nucleotide sequence: TGTGCCAGCAGCTTAGGAGGGAGCACTGAAGCTTTCTTT.

Written as DNA, the CDR3 is TGTGCCAGCAGCCGCAATGAGCAGTTCTTC. Its protein product is CASSRNEQFF. The chain joins TRBV7-9 to TRBJ2-1; no definite D call. The CDR3 is 10 amino acids. The germline V gene encodes CDR1 SEHNR and CDR2 FQNEAQ (reference sequence). Trimming took off 5 bases at V and 6 bases at J, with 2 bases between the two ends.

V and J are TRBV6-2 or TRBV6-3 and TRBJ2-5; a weak D match, TRBD2 (6 bases). In germline, CDR1 is MNHEY, CDR2 SVGEGT. The CDR3 is made up of 18 amino acids. Trimming removed 2 bases at V and 5 bases at J, with 24 bases between. This chain's CDR3 is CASSYTEGWRGRGETQYF. CDR3 sequence (DNA): TGTGCCAGCAGTTACACCGAAGGGTGGAGGGGTCGGGGGGAGACCCAGTACTTC.

This clonotype has ten or more counts. This sequence joins TRBV24-1 and TRBJ1-5; D gene uncertain. The germline V gene encodes CDR1 KGHDR and CDR2 SFDVKD. This CDR3 has 13 amino acids. V gave up 5 bases and J gave up 6 bases, with 10 bases separating them. CDR3 loop: CATSGTVVQPQHF. The CDR3, as DNA: TGTGCCACCAGTGGTACGGTTGTTCAGCCCCAGCATTTT.

CDR3 sequence reads: CSVVTSGGATDTQYF. CDR3 DNA sequence: TGCAGCGTTGTGACTAGCGGGGGGGCAACAGATACGCAGTATTTT. The rearrangement links TRBV29-1 to TRBJ2-3, with 14 bases lining up with TRBD2. Germline V CDR1 and CDR2: SQVTM, ANQGSEA. V lost 4 bases and J lost 3; bases outside the gene matches: 3. The CDR3 is 15 amino acids.

The V and J genes are TRBV21-1 and TRBJ2-7. TRBV21-1 is reported as a pseudogene. This CDR3 spans 16 amino acids. CDR3 in amino acids: CASSKARVVSSYEQYF. The CDR3, as DNA: TGTGCCAGCAGCAAAGCTCGAGTGGTTAGCTCCTACGAGCAGTACTTC.

This clonotype has only a few counts. This chain joins TRBV20-1 and TRBJ1-1; possibly TRBD1 for D (6 bases). Germline V gives CDR1 DFQATT, CDR2 SNEGSKA (reference sequence). The CDR3 totals 15 residues. Trimming removed 3 bases at V and 2 bases at J, with 16 bases between. The CDR3 nucleotides read TGCAGTGCTAGCTTCCGAGACAGGCGAAACACTGAAGCTTTCTTT. As protein: CSASFRDRRNTEAFF.

In this sample, this clonotype turned up many times. The V and J genes are TRBV5-1 and TRBJ1-2; 8 nucleotides align to TRBD1. Germline V CDR1 and CDR2: SGHRS, YFSETQ. V trimming: 1 base; J trimming: 0 bases; junction bases outside the gene matches: 8. The CDR3 has 17 residues. The CDR3 spells CASSLWGQATANYGYTF. The CDR3 DNA reads TGCGCCAGCAGCTTGTGGGGACAGGCGACGGCTAACTATGGCTACACCTTC.

This clonotype occurred a few times. The chain links TRBV6-1 to TRBJ1-5, with a tentative D call TRBD1 (5 bases). Trimming shortened V by 1 base and J by 0 bases, and 10 bases separated the two germline ends. The CDR3 contains 16 residues. From germline, CDR1 is MNHNS and CDR2 SASEGT. For the CDR3, the DNA is TGTGCCAGCAGTGAAGGACAGTACTATAGCAATCAGCCCCAGCATTTT. Amino acid sequence: CASSEGQYYSNQPQHF.

This clonotype was seen more than once but under ten times. This chain joins TRBV7-9 and TRBJ1-5; 8 nucleotides match TRBD1. Germline lookup yields CDR1 SEHNR and CDR2 FQNEAQ (reference sequence). V dropped 5 bases and J dropped 6; count of bases not matched to a gene: 9. This CDR3 contains 15 residues. The DNA of the CDR3 is TGTGCCAGCAGCAACTCAGGGGGCGCGGGTCAGCCCCAGCATTTT. Residues: CASSNSGGAGQPQHF.

The chain is built from TRBV9 and TRBJ1-1, with 7 bases that match TRBD1. The germline V gene encodes CDR1 SGDLS and CDR2 YYNGEE. CDR3 length: 16 residues. The J segment lost 6 bases and the V segment lost 0 bases, leaving 11 bases of the junction unmatched. In nucleotides, the CDR3 is TGTGCCAGCAGCGTAGTTCTGACAGGGACTGGATCTGAAGCTTTCTTT. Translating gives CASSVVLTGTGSEAFF.

V is TRBV20-1 and J is TRBJ2-7; the D gene is possibly TRBD2 (5 bases). The CDR3 spans 13 residues. V was clipped by 2 bases and J by 2 bases, with 10 bases between them. From germline, CDR1 is DFQATT and CDR2 SNEGSKA (reference sequence). The CDR3 bases are TGCAGTGCTAGACCTACAGCGGCCTACGAGCAGTACTTC. Translating it yields CSARPTAAYEQYF.

This clonotype turned up a few times. The chain is built from TRBV4-1 and TRBJ1-1; D gene ambiguous. This CDR3 has 13 amino acids. V lost 1 base and J 1 base, leaving 4 bases between the germline ends. CDR1 is MGHRA, CDR2 YSYEKL, per germline. CDR3 protein: CASSQATNTEAFF. The CDR3 DNA reads TGCGCCAGCAGCCAAGCGACGAACACTGAAGCTTTCTTT.

The rearrangement joins TRBV7-3 to TRBJ1-2; the D is unclear. The CDR3 loop spans 16 amino acids. Germline CDR1 and CDR2: SGHTA and FQGTGA. Trimming stripped 2 bases from V and 1 base from J, with 14 bases between. CDR3 DNA: TGTGCCAGCAGCTTACGAGGGCGAGGACGTAACTATGGCTACACCTTC. Its protein is CASSLRGRGRNYGYTF.

This chain connects TRBV6-5 to TRBJ2-1, with 11 bases matching TRBD1. J gave up 3 bases and V 2 bases, and 9 bases lay outside the gene matches. Germline V gene data show CDR1 as MNHEY and CDR2 as SVGAGI. This CDR3 contains 18 residues. This CDR3 reads CASSYLTRTGGFYNEQFF. CDR3 in DNA: TGTGCCAGCAGTTACCTTACTCGGACAGGGGGCTTCTACAATGAGCAGTTCTTC.

This clonotype was seen many times. The chain carries TRBV6-1 and TRBJ1-1, with D unresolved. This CDR3 spans 14 amino acids. Trimming removed 5 bases from V and 0 bases from J, with 10 bases in between. Germline values: CDR1 MNHNS, CDR2 SASEGT. The DNA for the CDR3 is TGTGCCAGCAGTTCCGAAAGACTGAACACTGAAGCTTTCTTT. Its translation: CASSSERLNTEAFF.